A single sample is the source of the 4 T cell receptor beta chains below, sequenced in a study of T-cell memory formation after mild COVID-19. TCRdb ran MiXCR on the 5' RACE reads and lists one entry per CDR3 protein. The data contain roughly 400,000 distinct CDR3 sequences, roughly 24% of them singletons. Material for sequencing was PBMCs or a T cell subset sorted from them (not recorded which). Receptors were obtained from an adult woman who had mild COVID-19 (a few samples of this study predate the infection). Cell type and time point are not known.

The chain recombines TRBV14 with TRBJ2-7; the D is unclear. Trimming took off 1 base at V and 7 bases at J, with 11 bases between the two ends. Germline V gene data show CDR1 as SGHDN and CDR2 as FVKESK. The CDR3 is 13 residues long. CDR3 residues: CASSQGTALEQYF. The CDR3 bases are TGTGCCAGCAGCCAAGGGACGGCCTTAGAGCAGTACTTC.

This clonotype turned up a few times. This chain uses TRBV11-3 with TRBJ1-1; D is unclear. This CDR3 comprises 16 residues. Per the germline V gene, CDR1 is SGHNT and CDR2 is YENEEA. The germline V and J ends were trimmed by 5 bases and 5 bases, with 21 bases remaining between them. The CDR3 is CASSPPTVMLGTEAFF. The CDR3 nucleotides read TGTGCCAGCAGCCCGCCAACAGTGATGTTGGGGACTGAAGCTTTCTTT. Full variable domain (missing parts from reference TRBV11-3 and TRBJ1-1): EAGVVQSPRYKIIEKKQPVAFWCNPISGHNTLYWYLQNLGQGPELLIRYENEEAVDDSQLPKDRFSAERLKGVDSTLKIQPAELGDSAVYLCASSPPTVMLGTEAFFGQGTRLTVV.

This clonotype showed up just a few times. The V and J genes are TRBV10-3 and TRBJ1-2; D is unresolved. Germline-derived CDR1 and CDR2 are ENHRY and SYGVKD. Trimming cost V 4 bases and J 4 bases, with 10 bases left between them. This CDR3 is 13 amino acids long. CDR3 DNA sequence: TGTGCCATCAGTGGCAGGACGGGCTATGGCTACACCTTC. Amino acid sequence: CAISGRTGYGYTF.

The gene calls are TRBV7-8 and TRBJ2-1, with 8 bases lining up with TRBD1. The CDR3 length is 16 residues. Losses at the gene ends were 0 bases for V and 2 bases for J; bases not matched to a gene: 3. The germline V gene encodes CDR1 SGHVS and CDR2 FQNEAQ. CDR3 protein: CASSLARTGPYNEQFF. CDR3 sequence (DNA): TGTGCCAGCAGCTTAGCACGGACAGGGCCCTACAATGAGCAGTTCTTC.